These 23 T cell receptor beta chains share one sample of origin, sequenced in a study of control samples from healthy donors and cancer patients. Repertoires were generated with immunoSEQ multiplex PCR, while TCRdb's copy carries only in-frame clones and drops some. The sample includes hundreds of thousands of clones, roughly four fifths seen only once; the top ten take less than 15%. Sequenced sample: PBMCs. These receptors came from a woman in her sixties with lung cancer.

This clone has a single count. The genes are TRBV2 and TRBJ2-1, with TRBD1 matching 11 bases. Germline V gene data show CDR1 as SNHLY and CDR2 as FYNNEI. Trimming at V came to 6 bases and at J to 12 bases, leaving 1 base not matched to a gene. The CDR3 loop spans 11 amino acids. CDR3 nucleotide sequence: TGTGCCAGCAGGGACAGGGGGCGGCAGTTCTTC. Its translation is CASRDRGRQFF.

V is TRBV7-8 and J is TRBJ1-5; D perhaps matches TRBD1 (5 bases). Germline V gene lookup returns CDR1 SGHVS and CDR2 FQNEAQ. The CDR3 covers 15 residues. The V gene lost 0 bases and the J gene lost 4 bases, with 10 bases spanning the gap. Here the CDR3 reads CASSLAGVGNQPQHF. In DNA, the CDR3 is TGTGCCAGCAGCTTAGCGGGGGTAGGAAATCAGCCCCAGCATTTT.

This clone was detected only once. The chain is built from TRBV9 and TRBJ2-5; TRBD2 agrees at 11 bases. Germline CDR1 and CDR2: SGDLS and YYNGEE. Trimming at V came to 0 bases and at J to 4 bases, leaving 8 bases not matched to a gene. This CDR3 is built from 17 residues. The CDR3 sequence is CASSVGGSGRAVETQYF. The CDR3 nucleotides read TGTGCCAGCAGCGTAGGGGGTAGCGGGAGGGCCGTAGAGACCCAGTACTTC.

This chain connects TRBV5-1 to TRBJ2-3; D ambiguous. V shed 4 bases and J shed 1 base, with 16 bases lying between them. The CDR3 has 16 residues. Per the germline V gene, CDR1 is SGHRS and CDR2 is YFSETQ. CDR3 loop: CASSPTASARTDTQYF. The CDR3 nucleotides are TGCGCCAGCAGCCCTACCGCTAGTGCCCGCACAGATACGCAGTATTTT.

The chain uses TRBV4-1 and TRBJ1-2, with D uncertain. The CDR3 extends over 11 amino acids. Germline CDR1 reads MGHRA; CDR2 reads YSYEKL. With 1 base removed from V and 7 bases from J, the gap between germline ends came to 4 bases. As DNA, the CDR3 is TGCGCCAGCAGCCAAGGAGGTGGCTACACCTTC. Amino acid sequence: CASSQGGGYTF.

The chain uses TRBV3-1 (or the pseudogene TRBV3-2) and TRBJ1-5; D ambiguous. CDR3 length: 13 amino acids. V lost 1 base to trimming and J lost 7 bases, with 8 bases between them. Germline V gives CDR1 LGHDT, CDR2 YNNKEL (reference sequence). The CDR3 sequence is CASSQGPAQPQHF. The CDR3 nucleotides are TGTGCCAGCAGCCAAGGTCCTGCCCAGCCCCAGCATTTT.

The chain recombines TRBV28 with TRBJ1-1; the D gene is possibly TRBD1 (6 bases). Deletions cut 6 bases from V and 3 bases from J, with 17 bases between. Germline V gene sequence: CDR1 MDHEN, CDR2 SYDVKM. The CDR3 has 15 residues. CDR3 sequence (DNA): TGTGCCAGCAGCCGGGGGGGCGAACAGTACACTGAAGCTTTCTTT. Amino acid sequence: CASSRGGEQYTEAFF.

The chain carries TRBV9 and TRBJ2-1; D uncertain. V was shortened by 0 bases and J by 1 base, with 11 bases between the two germline ends. Germline CDR1 and CDR2: SGDLS and YYNGEE. This CDR3 comprises 16 residues. The CDR3 loop is CASSVDGRSSYNEQFF. CDR3 nucleotides: TGTGCCAGCAGCGTAGACGGCAGAAGTTCCTACAATGAGCAGTTCTTC.

The chain employs TRBV6-2 or TRBV6-3 and TRBJ1-2, with TRBD1 matching over 8 bases. Germline lookup yields CDR1 MNHEY and CDR2 SVGEGT. This CDR3 region has 14 residues. V gave up 6 bases and J gave up 7 bases; unmatched junction bases: 10. CDR3 DNA: TGTGCCAGCAGCCTGGGACAGGTTCTGGCTGGCTACACCTTC. Its translation: CASSLGQVLAGYTF.

V and J are TRBV5-4 and TRBJ1-2; no firm D call. Trimming took off 0 bases at V and 4 bases at J, with 7 bases between the two ends. The germline gives CDR1 SGHNT, CDR2 YYREEE (reference sequence). This CDR3 is built from 13 residues. This CDR3 reads CASSLAVSYGYTF. In DNA, the CDR3 is TGTGCCAGCAGCTTGGCCGTGAGCTATGGCTACACCTTC.

The genes are TRBV14 and TRBJ2-2, with 8 bases that match TRBD2. Trimming at V came to 5 bases and at J to 6 bases, leaving 8 bases not matched to a gene. The CDR3 contains 15 residues. Germline CDR1 SGHDN, CDR2 FVKESK. The DNA of the CDR3 is TGTGCCAGCAGCAGTGGGACTAGAGCGGCCGGGGAGCTGTTTTTT. It codes for CASSSGTRAAGELFF.

The chain couples TRBV3-1 (or the pseudogene TRBV3-2) to TRBJ2-3; 8 bases map to TRBD2. The V gene's germline CDR1 is LGHDT and CDR2 YNNKEL (reference sequence). V dropped 6 bases and J dropped 4; count of bases not matched to a gene: 6. CDR3 length: 14 residues. The DNA of the CDR3 is TGTGCCAGCAGTCTCGGGGGGGCCTCAGATACGCAGTATTTT. It is translated as CASSLGGASDTQYF.

This clone was seen a few times. This chain uses TRBV2 with TRBJ1-1; the D is unclear. V was shortened by 3 bases and J by 1 base, with 0 bases between the two germline ends. The V gene's germline CDR1 is SNHLY and CDR2 FYNNEI. The CDR3 is 11 residues long. CDR3 residues: CASSENTEAFF. In DNA form, the CDR3 reads TGTGCCAGCAGTGAGAACACTGAAGCTTTCTTT.

This rearrangement joins TRBV28 to TRBJ1-1; D call uncertain. V was trimmed by 4 bases and J by 1 base, leaving 10 bases between them. The CDR3 totals 14 residues. Germline CDR1 MDHEN, CDR2 SYDVKM. The CDR3 is CASSSGGGNTEAFF. The CDR3 DNA is TGTGCCAGCAGTTCGGGAGGAGGGAACACTGAAGCTTTCTTT.

Turning to this clone: Different DNA sequences within this sample yield the same CDR3. This chain joins TRBV12-3 or TRBV12-4 and TRBJ1-5; no firm D call. CDR3 size: 12 residues. V was trimmed by 3 bases and J by 4 bases, leaving 4 bases between them. The CDR3 DNA follows: TGTGCCAGCAGTTTTGGGAATCAGCCCCAGCATTTT. Translated, it gives CASSFGNQPQHF.

The V and J genes are TRBV5-8 and TRBJ2-7; 8 positions agree with TRBD1. Germline CDR1 SGHTS, CDR2 YDEGEE. The junction had 7 bases not matched to a gene; V was cut back by 2 bases and J by 3 bases. The CDR3 covers 15 residues. The CDR3 region is CASSFGQGMIYEQYF. The DNA for the CDR3 is TGTGCCAGCAGCTTTGGACAGGGTATGATCTACGAGCAGTACTTC.

The V call is TRBV2, the J call TRBJ1-2; no reliable D call. The CDR3 loop spans 14 amino acids. V shed 3 bases and J shed 3 bases, with 11 bases lying between them. Germline V gene sequence: CDR1 SNHLY, CDR2 FYNNEI. CDR3 sequence (DNA): TGTGCCAGCAGTGAGAGTATAGGGTACTATGGCTACACCTTC. It yields the protein CASSESIGYYGYTF. Complete variable domain (other parts from reference TRBV2 and TRBJ1-2): EPEVTQTPSHQVTQMGQEVILRCVPISNHLYFYWYRQILGQKVEFLVSFYNNEISEKSEIFDDQFSVERPDGSNFTLKIRSTKLEDSAMYFCASSESIGYYGYTFGSGTRLTVV.

This rearrangement joins TRBV19 to TRBJ1-1; tentative D call: TRBD1 (6 bases). Germline loops: CDR1 LNHDA, CDR2 SQIVND (reference sequence). This CDR3 has 18 residues. Trimming pared 11 bases from V and 5 bases from J, leaving 33 bases between. CDR3 coding DNA: TGTGCCTCACTCGCCTTGGACAGTAGGAGCGGAGGGAGGACTGAAGCTTTCTTT. It yields the protein CASLALDSRSGGRTEAFF.

J is TRBJ2-2 and V is TRBV14; no clear D gene. Looked up from germline, CDR1 is SGHDN and CDR2 is FVKESK. The CDR3 contains 13 residues. V was shortened by 0 bases and J by 3 bases, with 2 bases between the two germline ends. The CDR3 nucleotides are TGTGCCAGCAGCCAAGAATACACCGGGGAGCTGTTTTTT. Protein product: CASSQEYTGELFF.

V and J are TRBV5-1 and TRBJ1-6; tentative D call: TRBD1 (5 bases). The germline V gene has CDR1 SGHRS and CDR2 YFSETQ. The ends were cut back, 0 bases at V and 9 bases at J, with 16 bases in the middle. This CDR3 contains 16 residues. CDR3 DNA: TGCGCCAGCAGCTTGGTCTCGGGGGTGGGGATTTCACCCCTCCACTTT. Residues: CASSLVSGVGISPLHF.

The rearrangement joins TRBV19 to TRBJ1-2; no definite D call. The CDR3 is 14 amino acids. Trimming cost V 2 bases and J 0 bases, with 7 bases left between them. Germline CDR1 reads LNHDA; CDR2 reads SQIVND (reference sequence). The chain's CDR3 is CASSISRPNYGYTF. CDR3 in DNA: TGTGCCAGTAGTATATCTCGGCCTAACTATGGCTACACCTTC.

This chain joins TRBV27 and TRBJ1-4, with 7 bases that match TRBD1. The CDR3 consists of 13 residues. Germline trimming cut 6 bases from V and 4 bases from J; bases unmatched to any gene: 2. Germline V gene lookup returns CDR1 MNHEY and CDR2 SMNVEV (reference sequence). CDR3 residues: CASRGTVNEKLFF. The CDR3 nucleotides read TGTGCCAGCAGGGGGACAGTTAATGAAAAACTGTTTTTT.

This clone was recorded a few times. The CDR3 is CASSPGLAAGSEQFF. DNA of the CDR3: TGTGCCAGCAGTCCCGGACTAGCGGCGGGTAGTGAGCAGTTCTTC. The rearrangement uses TRBV6-6 and TRBJ2-1; 10 bases line up with TRBD2. There are 15 residues in the CDR3. Trimming removed 5 bases from V and 9 bases from J; junction bases left unmatched: 10. Germline assignment: CDR1 MNHNY and CDR2 SVGAGI (reference sequence).